The T cell receptor (beta chain) under discussion was sequenced for a study of cytomegalovirus exposure and HLA in healthy donors. The PCR had 60 Vbeta and 13 Jbeta primers. Profiled with immunoSEQ multiplex PCR; TCRdb holds only in-frame clones, not every one. This sample has 100,000 to 150,000 clones; about 10% occur once, and the top ten carry 3.5% to 5%. Trimming at V came to 2 bases and at J to 5 bases, leaving 6 bases not matched to a gene. Germline CDR1 KGHSH, CDR2 LQKENI. The CDR3 is 15 amino acids. The sample consisted of PBMCs. The rearrangement uses TRBV18 and TRBJ2-4; TRBD1 matches 7 bases. This clonotype was obtained from a woman younger than 35 in good health and CMV-seropositive. The CDR3: CASSPTRGLQNIQYF. In DNA form, the CDR3 reads TGTGCCAGCTCACCAACGAGGGGGCTTCAAAACATTCAGTACTTC.